Listed below are T cell receptor beta chains from one sample, sequenced in a study of T cell responses to AZD1222 COVID-19 vaccine. The table came from immunoSEQ multiplex PCR; TCRdb's copy has only in-frame clones and leaves some out. The table lists 250,000 to 300,000 clones, about 94% of them singletons. Material: peripheral blood, obtained 28 days after the second AZD1222 dose. These receptors came from an adult who received the AZD1222 COVID-19 vaccine. Both conserved end residues are trimmed from each CDR3.

TRBV20-1,TRBJ1-2,SASAQGRGANYGYT
TRBV18,TRBJ1-6,ASSPIRQKGPFNSPLH
TRBV9,TRBJ1-4,ASSVGGAATNEKLF
TRBV7-9,TRBJ2-3,ASSWEGEELDTQY
TRBV19,TRBJ2-7,ASSIIGQGAHEQY
TRBV6-2/TRBV6-3,TRBJ2-1,ASSYSSSYNEQF
TRBV29-1,TRBJ2-1,SARGGQSSYNEQF
TRBV3-1/TRBV3-2,TRBJ1-1,ASSQPGAGSEAF
TRBV7-9,TRBJ2-3,ASSPWTSGGAGTQY
TRBV6-1,TRBJ1-2,ASSDRGGRVSAYGYT
TRBV21-1,TRBJ2-7,ASATGGTSYEQY
TRBV14,TRBJ2-1,ASSHSPGASSYNEQF
TRBV27,TRBJ2-1,ASSLIGASGHNEQF
TRBV19,TRBJ1-1,ASTSGTLLDETEAF
TRBV3-1/TRBV3-2,TRBJ2-5,ASSRRLAGVGETQY
TRBV5-1,TRBJ2-7,ASRWTGGDEQY
TRBV6-2/TRBV6-3,TRBJ2-1,ASSYDRVGLGSYNEQF
TRBV30,TRBJ1-1,AWSRTGRRENTEAF
TRBV20-1,TRBJ1-2,SARGQGPLIYGYT
TRBV4-2,TRBJ1-5,ASSQDPDRGRNQPQH
TRBV28,TRBJ2-1,ASSSSAAGNFNEQF
TRBV7-9,TRBJ1-1,ASSLLASTEAF
TRBV9,TRBJ1-5,ASSVGPNQPQH
TRBV5-1,TRBJ2-1,ASSSLRGYNEQF
TRBV11-3,TRBJ2-1,ASSLDAESRHNEQF
TRBV2,TRBJ1-3,ASRGLFRNTIY
TRBV3-1/TRBV3-2,TRBJ2-7,ASSRLQGADEQY
TRBV20-1,TRBJ1-6,SASEGPGSPLH
TRBV7-9,TRBJ2-2,ASSLFGELF
TRBV27,TRBJ1-6,ASSQMTGGGSPLH
TRBV20-1,TRBJ2-2,SALGVGELF
TRBV3-1/TRBV3-2,TRBJ2-3,ASSQWEGARGDTQY
TRBV28,TRBJ1-6,ASSLAGTSNSPLH
TRBV28,TRBJ2-4,ASTFSLLGPGVRY
TRBV21-1,TRBJ2-7,ASRKNRDKTYEQY
TRBV9,TRBJ1-2,ASSGYGSRPRIGYT
TRBV15,TRBJ1-6,ATSPRDVSPLH
TRBV2,TRBJ1-4,ASRSRGSEKLF
TRBV18,TRBJ2-1,ASSRNDNYNEQF
TRBV7-3,TRBJ2-6,ASSPRQGLISGANVLT
TRBV4-2,TRBJ1-3,ASSQDRDSSGNTIY
TRBV7-9,TRBJ1-4,ALGREKLF
TRBV11-3,TRBJ2-2,ASSLVNTGELF
TRBV2,TRBJ2-7,ATRGDPYEQY
TRBV7-9,TRBJ2-7,ASTGLAGPYEQY
TRBV11-1,TRBJ2-1,ASSRGQGTVDEQF
TRBV11-3,TRBJ2-1,ASSTTKGPRINEQF
TRBV2,TRBJ2-3,ASRTWDSRDRNTQY
TRBV12-3/TRBV12-4,TRBJ2-1,ASMLYNEQF
TRBV19,TRBJ1-6,ASSIVSGIDSPLH
TRBV21-1,TRBJ2-2,ASSKSEGTGTGELF
TRBV10-3,TRBJ1-4,AIKATNEKLF
TRBV28,TRBJ1-2,ASSFWATHGYT
TRBV10-3,TRBJ1-4,AISEAGTRGEKLF
TRBV5-1,TRBJ1-5,ASSLAGDQPQH
TRBV29-1,TRBJ1-4,SVRQGGDEKLF
TRBV7-7,TRBJ1-1,ASSFRGPAF
TRBV7-8,TRBJ1-3,ASSRTSGNTIY
TRBV7-2,TRBJ1-3,ASSLNGRGNTIY
TRBV2,TRBJ1-1,ASSEIMRGEAF